Below are 4 T cell receptor beta chains sequenced from a single sample in a study of read filtering for tumor transcriptome and immune sequencing. This library used approximately 370 ng RNA and molecular barcoded adaptors spanning alpha/delta and beta/gamma chains. TCRdb passed the reads through MiXCR, listing each CDR3 protein once. Of approximately 50,000 distinct CDR3 sequences in the sample, 20% to 25% were seen once. Sequenced material: a population of CD138-negative cells sorted from bone marrow. The source of these receptors is a donor older than 35 with multiple myeloma.

In regard to this clonotype: A much larger clone is a single base away; this may be a read error. The chain combines TRBV18 with TRBJ2-2, with 7 nucleotides matching TRBD1. The CDR3 has 14 amino acids. Germline trimming cut 9 bases from V and 1 base from J; bases unmatched to any gene: 5. CDR1 and CDR2 from the germline V gene are KGHSH and LQKENI. The CDR3 region is CASRDSMNTGELFF. CDR3 sequence (DNA): TGTGCCAGTCGGGACAGCATGAACACCGGGGAGCTGTTTTTT.

This clonotype was counted many times. The CDR3 reads CASNFPSGIDTGELFF. The CDR3 DNA reads as TGTGCCAGCAATTTTCCCAGCGGGATTGACACCGGGGAGCTGTTTTTT. The chain has TRBV7-9 and TRBJ2-2; 7 bases fit TRBD2. Trimming took 7 bases from V and 3 from J; bases not matched to a gene: 11. This CDR3 spans 16 amino acids. The V gene's germline CDR1 is SEHNR and CDR2 FQNEAQ (reference sequence).

The table lists this clonotype with many counts. This rearrangement joins TRBV5-6 to TRBJ2-1; D is ambiguous. CDR3 length: 16 residues. V was pared by 0 bases and J by 3 bases, with 13 bases between. Germline V gene data show CDR1 as SGHDT and CDR2 as YYEEEE. Here the CDR3 reads CASSLGAPTNYNEQFF. The CDR3 region has the DNA TGTGCCAGCAGCTTGGGGGCACCGACGAACTACAATGAGCAGTTCTTC.

This clonotype has a count of ten or more. V and J are TRBV28 and TRBJ1-2; D is unclear. Germline assignment: CDR1 MDHEN and CDR2 SYDVKM. The CDR3 is made up of 14 amino acids. With 1 base removed from V and 1 base from J, the gap between germline ends came to 7 bases. The CDR3 is CASSLSGHNYGYTF. For the CDR3, the DNA is TGTGCCAGCAGTTTATCGGGCCATAACTATGGCTACACCTTC.